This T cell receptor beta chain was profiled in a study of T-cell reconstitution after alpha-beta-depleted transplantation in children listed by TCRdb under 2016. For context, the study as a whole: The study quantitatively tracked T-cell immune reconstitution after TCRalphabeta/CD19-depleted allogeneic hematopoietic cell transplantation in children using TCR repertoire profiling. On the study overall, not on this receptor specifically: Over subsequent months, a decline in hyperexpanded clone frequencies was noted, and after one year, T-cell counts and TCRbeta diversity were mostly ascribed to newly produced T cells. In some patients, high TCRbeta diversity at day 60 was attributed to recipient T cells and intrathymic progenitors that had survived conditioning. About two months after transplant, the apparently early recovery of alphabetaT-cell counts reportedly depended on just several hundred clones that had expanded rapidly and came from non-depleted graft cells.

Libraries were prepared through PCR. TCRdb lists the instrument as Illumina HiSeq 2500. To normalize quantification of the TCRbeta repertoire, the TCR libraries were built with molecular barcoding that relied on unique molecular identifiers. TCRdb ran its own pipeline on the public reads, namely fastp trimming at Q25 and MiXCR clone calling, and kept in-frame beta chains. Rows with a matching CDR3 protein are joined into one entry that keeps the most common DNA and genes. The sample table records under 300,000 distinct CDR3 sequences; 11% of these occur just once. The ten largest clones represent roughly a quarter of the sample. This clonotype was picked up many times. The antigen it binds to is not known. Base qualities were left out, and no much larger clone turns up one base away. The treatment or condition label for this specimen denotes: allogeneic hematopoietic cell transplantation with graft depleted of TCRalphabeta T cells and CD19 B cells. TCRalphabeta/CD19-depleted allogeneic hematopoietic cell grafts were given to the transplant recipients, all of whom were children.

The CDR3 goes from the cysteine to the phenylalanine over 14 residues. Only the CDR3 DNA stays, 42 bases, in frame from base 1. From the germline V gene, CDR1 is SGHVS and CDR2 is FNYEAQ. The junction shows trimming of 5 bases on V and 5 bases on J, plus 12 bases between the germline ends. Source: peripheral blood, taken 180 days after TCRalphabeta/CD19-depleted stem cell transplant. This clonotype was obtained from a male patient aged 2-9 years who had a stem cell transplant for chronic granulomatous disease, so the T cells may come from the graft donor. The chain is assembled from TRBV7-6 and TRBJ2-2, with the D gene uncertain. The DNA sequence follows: TGTGCCAGCAGCCCATTTACCTCGACCGGGGAGCTGTTTTTT. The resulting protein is CASSPFTSTGELFF.